The entry below describes one TCR beta chain. Per the original methods: Estimated nucleated cell counts came from reference gene primer amplification. Data came from immunoSEQ multiplex PCR; TCRdb stores just in-frame clones and leaves some out. V, J and clone size are those of that table, while D and trimming were read from the DNA. The table records around 56,000 clones, 89% of them present only once. The data originate from a study of blood T cell repertoires in COVID-19. Study-level information: Samples representing acute and convalescent COVID-19 were sourced from the United States, Italy and Spain. Sample material is recorded as cDNA or gDNA derived from T cells, B-cell-depleted T cells, or PBMCs.

V was trimmed by 5 bases and J by 0 bases, leaving 12 bases between them. The CDR3 has 15 amino acids. CDR1 is MNHEY and CDR2 is SVGEGT in the germline V gene. The TCR was taken from a human donor in a cohort sampled during active COVID-19. The chain combines TRBV6-2 or TRBV6-3 with TRBJ2-3, with D maybe TRBD1 (6 bases). Sequenced: peripheral blood. This chain's CDR3 is CASSHGGTSTDTQYF. CDR3 bases: TGTGCCAGCAGTCATGGGGGCACTAGCACAGATACGCAGTATTTT.